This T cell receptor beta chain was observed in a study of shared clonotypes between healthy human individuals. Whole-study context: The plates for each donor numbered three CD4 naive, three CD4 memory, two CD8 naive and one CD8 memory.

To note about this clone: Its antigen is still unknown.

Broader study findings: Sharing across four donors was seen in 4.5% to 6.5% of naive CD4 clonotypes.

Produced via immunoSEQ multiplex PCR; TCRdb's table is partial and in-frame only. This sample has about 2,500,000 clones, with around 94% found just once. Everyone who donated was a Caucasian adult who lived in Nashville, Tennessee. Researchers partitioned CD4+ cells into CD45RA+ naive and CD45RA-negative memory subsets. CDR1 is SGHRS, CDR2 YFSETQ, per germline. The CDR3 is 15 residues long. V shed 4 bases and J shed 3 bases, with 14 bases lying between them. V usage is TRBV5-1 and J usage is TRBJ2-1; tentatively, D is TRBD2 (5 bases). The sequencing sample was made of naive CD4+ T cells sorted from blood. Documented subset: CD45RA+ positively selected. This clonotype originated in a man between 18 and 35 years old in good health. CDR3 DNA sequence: TGCGCCAGCAGCATGCTAGCCGGAGACTACAATGAGCAGTTCTTC. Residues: CASSMLAGDYNEQFF.